These T cell receptor beta chains were read from a single sample in a study of metastatic and nonmetastatic thyroid tumors. TCRdb re-processed the PCR reads through MiXCR. This table has about 92,000 clones, 15% appearing once. The sequencing sample was made of blood. The receptors originated from a female donor with papillary thyroid cancer or a benign thyroid nodule (not recorded which). Some clones in this sample may be carry-over from other donors' samples. The CDR3 runs from the conserved cysteine through the conserved F or W. A D gene is named only where the DNA matches it firmly. Size tells how often a clone was seen (once, few, many) or the class of an expanded clone, and some rows leave it out.

clone_size: many
j_call: TRBJ2-3
v_call: TRBV24-1
d_call: .
cdr3_nt: TGTGCCACCAGTGATTTTTCCAGGGCGGGCACAGATACGCAGTATTTT
cdr3_aa: CATSDFSRAGTDTQYF

clone_size: many
j_call: TRBJ2-5
v_call: TRBV5-1
d_call: TRBD2
cdr3_nt: TGCGCCAGCAGCTTGGCGGGGGGGCAAGAGACCCAGTACTTC
cdr3_aa: CASSLAGGQETQYF

clone_size: .
j_call: TRBJ2-5
v_call: TRBV11-2
d_call: TRBD2
cdr3_nt: TGTGCCAGCAGCTTAGGGGGGACTAGCGGTGGGGCCCGACAAGAGACCCAGTACTTC
cdr3_aa: CASSLGGTSGGARQETQYF

clone_size: many
j_call: TRBJ2-6
v_call: TRBV30
d_call: .
cdr3_nt: TGTGCCTGGGCCTCCGCGTCGTATGGGGCCAACGTCCTGACTTTC
cdr3_aa: CAWASASYGANVLTF

clone_size: many
j_call: TRBJ2-1
v_call: TRBV19
d_call: TRBD2
cdr3_nt: TGTGCCAGTAGTATCCGTTCGCTAGCGGGGTCCTACAATGAGCAGTTCTTC
cdr3_aa: CASSIRSLAGSYNEQFF

clone_size: few
j_call: TRBJ1-2
v_call: TRBV2
d_call: TRBD1
cdr3_nt: TGTGCCAGCAGTCAATATAGACAGGGGGACGAGGGAAATTATGGCTACACCTTC
cdr3_aa: CASSQYRQGDEGNYGYTF

clone_size: few
j_call: TRBJ2-6
v_call: TRBV6-1
d_call: .
cdr3_nt: TGTGCCAGCAGTGCACAGGGAGGTGGGGACAACGTACTGACTTTC
cdr3_aa: CASSAQGGGDNVLTF

clone_size: many
j_call: TRBJ1-1
v_call: TRBV28
d_call: TRBD1
cdr3_nt: TGTGCCAGCGGGGACAGTGCGAACCCTGAAGCTTTCTTT
cdr3_aa: CASGDSANPEAFF

clone_size: few
j_call: TRBJ1-1
v_call: TRBV28
d_call: .
cdr3_nt: TGTGCCAGCAGTTTCGGACATGGAATTGCCGAAGCTTTCTTT
cdr3_aa: CASSFGHGIAEAFF

clone_size: .
j_call: TRBJ2-1
v_call: TRBV5-1
d_call: .
cdr3_nt: TGCGCCAGCAGCGTCGGAGTCTTCACCTACAATGAGCAGTTCTTC
cdr3_aa: CASSVGVFTYNEQFF

clone_size: few
j_call: TRBJ2-3
v_call: TRBV12-3/TRBV12-4
d_call: TRBD2
cdr3_nt: TGTGCCAGCAGTTTGGGACTAACTAGCACAGATACGCAGTATTTT
cdr3_aa: CASSLGLTSTDTQYF

clone_size: .
j_call: TRBJ2-7
v_call: TRBV11-2
d_call: TRBD2
cdr3_nt: TGTGCCAGCAGCCCCGGGACTAGCGCCAGCTCCTACGAGCAGTACTTC
cdr3_aa: CASSPGTSASSYEQYF

clone_size: many
j_call: TRBJ2-3
v_call: TRBV9
d_call: TRBD2
cdr3_nt: TGTGCCAGCAGCGCTAGCGGGGGGGCTGGCACAGATACGCAGTATTTT
cdr3_aa: CASSASGGAGTDTQYF

clone_size: many
j_call: TRBJ1-2
v_call: TRBV6-4
d_call: .
cdr3_nt: TGTGCCAGCAGTGACTCGAGGATAAAAGGGGTGGGCTACACCTTC
cdr3_aa: CASSDSRIKGVGYTF

clone_size: many
j_call: TRBJ2-5
v_call: TRBV11-2
d_call: .
cdr3_nt: TGTGCCAGCAGCTTAGGTTTGGCCCCTCCCCAAGAGACCCAGTACTTC
cdr3_aa: CASSLGLAPPQETQYF

clone_size: few
j_call: TRBJ1-1
v_call: TRBV7-2
d_call: .
cdr3_nt: TGTGCCAGCAGTTGCCTGAAGACGGACACTGAAGCTTTCTTT
cdr3_aa: CASSCLKTDTEAFF

clone_size: many
j_call: TRBJ2-2
v_call: TRBV7-9
d_call: .
cdr3_nt: TGTGCCAGCAGCGCGATCTCCCCGAACACCGGGGAGCTGTTTTTT
cdr3_aa: CASSAISPNTGELFF

clone_size: many
j_call: TRBJ1-5
v_call: TRBV24-1
d_call: .
cdr3_nt: TGTGCCACCAGTGACCAGGGGATGGATCAGCCCCAGCATTTT
cdr3_aa: CATSDQGMDQPQHF

clone_size: many
j_call: TRBJ1-5
v_call: TRBV5-1
d_call: .
cdr3_nt: TGCGCCAGCAGCCTCGAGGGTGGCAATCAGCCCCAGCATTTT
cdr3_aa: CASSLEGGNQPQHF

clone_size: many
j_call: TRBJ2-4
v_call: TRBV6-1
d_call: .
cdr3_nt: TGTGCCAGCAGCCCCTGGGGTCCAGCCAAAAACATTCAGTACTTC
cdr3_aa: CASSPWGPAKNIQYF

clone_size: .
j_call: TRBJ1-5
v_call: TRBV6-6
d_call: TRBD1
cdr3_nt: TGTGCCAGCAGCTTACAGGGGTGGGCTAGCAATCAGCCCCAGCATTTT
cdr3_aa: CASSLQGWASNQPQHF

clone_size: many
j_call: TRBJ1-1
v_call: TRBV6-1
d_call: .
cdr3_nt: TGTGCCAGCAGTGAAGTGGGGGGCCGTACTGAAGCTTTCTTT
cdr3_aa: CASSEVGGRTEAFF

clone_size: many
j_call: TRBJ1-2
v_call: TRBV20-1
d_call: .
cdr3_nt: TGCAGTGCTAGAATTACAGGTGGAGGGGACTATGGCTACACCTTC
cdr3_aa: CSARITGGGDYGYTF

clone_size: many
j_call: TRBJ2-7
v_call: TRBV4-2
d_call: .
cdr3_nt: TGTGCCAGCAGCCGCCCGCGGGGGCAGAGCTCCTACGAGCAGTACTTC
cdr3_aa: CASSRPRGQSSYEQYF

clone_size: .
j_call: TRBJ2-5
v_call: TRBV11-1
d_call: TRBD1
cdr3_nt: TGTGCCAGCAGCAGTGGACAGGCTAGCATTGGGGGTGGATCGGAGACCCAGTACTTC
cdr3_aa: CASSSGQASIGGGSETQYF

clone_size: many
j_call: TRBJ2-3
v_call: TRBV20-1
d_call: .
cdr3_nt: TGCAGTGCCAGCACCGGGAGCACAGATACGCAGTATTTT
cdr3_aa: CSASTGSTDTQYF

clone_size: .
j_call: TRBJ2-1
v_call: TRBV20-1
d_call: .
cdr3_nt: TGCAGTGCTAGAGTCCCTTCGTGTGGGGGTCGAAATGAGCAGTTCTTC
cdr3_aa: CSARVPSCGGRNEQFF

clone_size: many
j_call: TRBJ2-1
v_call: TRBV6-1
d_call: TRBD2
cdr3_nt: TGTGCCAGCAGGGCGCTAGCGGGGAGCAATGAGCAGTTCTTC
cdr3_aa: CASRALAGSNEQFF

clone_size: many
j_call: TRBJ2-3
v_call: TRBV20-1
d_call: TRBD1
cdr3_nt: TGCAGTGCGTACCGGGACAGGGCGCAGTATTTT
cdr3_aa: CSAYRDRAQYF

clone_size: few
j_call: TRBJ1-1
v_call: TRBV6-1
d_call: .
cdr3_nt: TGTGCCAGCAAAGGGCGCGGATCCCCGTTACTCTCTGAAGCTTTCTTT
cdr3_aa: CASKGRGSPLLSEAFF

clone_size: many
j_call: TRBJ1-5
v_call: TRBV6-5
d_call: TRBD1
cdr3_nt: TGTGCCAGCAGTTACTCGGGACAGGGATGGATACAGCCCCAGCATTTT
cdr3_aa: CASSYSGQGWIQPQHF

clone_size: many
j_call: TRBJ1-4
v_call: TRBV5-1
d_call: .
cdr3_nt: TGCGCCAGCAGCTTGAGCAGGGCTACAGGTGAAAAACTGTTTTTT
cdr3_aa: CASSLSRATGEKLFF

clone_size: many
j_call: TRBJ2-3
v_call: TRBV27
d_call: .
cdr3_nt: TGTGCCAGCAGTTTAACCAGCACAGATACGCAGTATTTT
cdr3_aa: CASSLTSTDTQYF

clone_size: .
j_call: TRBJ1-3
v_call: TRBV11-2
d_call: .
cdr3_nt: TGTGCCAGCAGCTTCCCGACCGGTACGGGGTCTGGAAACACCATATATTTT
cdr3_aa: CASSFPTGTGSGNTIYF

clone_size: many
j_call: TRBJ1-4
v_call: TRBV10-3
d_call: TRBD1
cdr3_nt: TGTGCCATTGGGACCGGACAGGGAGTGGAAAAACTGTTTTTT
cdr3_aa: CAIGTGQGVEKLFF

clone_size: few
j_call: TRBJ1-2
v_call: TRBV10-1
d_call: .
cdr3_nt: TGCGCCAGCAGTGAAGAATTCGGCAGGGGCCAAACCTTC
cdr3_aa: CASSEEFGRGQTF

clone_size: many
j_call: TRBJ1-6
v_call: TRBV20-1
d_call: .
cdr3_nt: TGCAGTGCTAGAGATCCCCAGAGGCTATTTAATTCACCCCTCCACTTT
cdr3_aa: CSARDPQRLFNSPLHF

clone_size: .
j_call: TRBJ2-3
v_call: TRBV12-3/TRBV12-4
d_call: .
cdr3_nt: TGTGCCAGCGGCAGCACAGATACGCAGTATTTT
cdr3_aa: CASGSTDTQYF

clone_size: .
j_call: TRBJ2-1
v_call: TRBV4-1
d_call: .
cdr3_nt: TGCGCCAGCAGCCAGAGGACATGGAACTACAATGAGCAGTTCTTC
cdr3_aa: CASSQRTWNYNEQFF

clone_size: many
j_call: TRBJ1-3
v_call: TRBV28
d_call: .
cdr3_nt: TGTGCCAGCAATACACCTTCAGTCGGGGCTCTCTCTGGAAACACCATATATTTT
cdr3_aa: CASNTPSVGALSGNTIYF

clone_size: many
j_call: TRBJ2-4
v_call: TRBV6-1
d_call: TRBD1
cdr3_nt: TGTGCCAGCCTATTAGGACAGGCCGACTCCAAAAACATTCAGTACTTC
cdr3_aa: CASLLGQADSKNIQYF

clone_size: many
j_call: TRBJ1-2
v_call: TRBV12-3/TRBV12-4
d_call: .
cdr3_nt: TGTGCCAGCAGTTTAAGGGGGGCGCTAGGCTATGGCTACACCTTC
cdr3_aa: CASSLRGALGYGYTF

clone_size: many
j_call: TRBJ1-1
v_call: TRBV2
d_call: .
cdr3_nt: TGTGCCAGCAAAGGTGGTCCGGGGAACACTGAAGCTTTCTTT
cdr3_aa: CASKGGPGNTEAFF

clone_size: .
j_call: TRBJ2-5
v_call: TRBV4-1
d_call: .
cdr3_nt: TGCGCCAGCAGCCAAGAGGAGGAAGAGACCCAGTACTTC
cdr3_aa: CASSQEEEETQYF

clone_size: many
j_call: TRBJ2-5
v_call: TRBV20-1
d_call: TRBD1
cdr3_nt: TGCAGTGCTAGAGGGACAGGTGAAGAGACCCAGTACTTC
cdr3_aa: CSARGTGEETQYF

clone_size: many
j_call: TRBJ1-1
v_call: TRBV6-1
d_call: TRBD1
cdr3_nt: TGTGCCAGCAGTCCGGGACAGGGCGGAGCTTTCTTT
cdr3_aa: CASSPGQGGAFF

clone_size: once
j_call: TRBJ2-3
v_call: TRBV3-1
d_call: .
cdr3_nt: TGTGCCAGCAGCCAAGCCGGGTGGCCTAGCACAGATACGCAGTATTTT
cdr3_aa: CASSQAGWPSTDTQYF

clone_size: .
j_call: TRBJ1-2
v_call: TRBV5-4
d_call: TRBD1
cdr3_nt: TGTGCCAGCAGCCCCCGGTACTGGACAGGGTCTAATGGCTACACCTTC
cdr3_aa: CASSPRYWTGSNGYTF

clone_size: many
j_call: TRBJ1-1
v_call: TRBV28
d_call: .
cdr3_nt: TGTGCCAGCAGTTTAAACGGGGCCACTGAAGCTTTCTTT
cdr3_aa: CASSLNGATEAFF

clone_size: .
j_call: TRBJ2-3
v_call: TRBV14
d_call: TRBD2
cdr3_nt: TGTGCCAGCAGAAACCGGGACTACCCCAGGGATACGCAGTATTTT
cdr3_aa: CASRNRDYPRDTQYF

clone_size: .
j_call: TRBJ1-4
v_call: TRBV19
d_call: .
cdr3_nt: TGTGCCAGTAGTATAGCCCCCGGGGAGGGAAAAAAAAATGAAAAACTGTTTTTT
cdr3_aa: CASSIAPGEGKKNEKLFF

clone_size: many
j_call: TRBJ1-1
v_call: TRBV30
d_call: .
cdr3_nt: TGTGCCTGGAGTGATGGGGGAGCGACTGAAGCTTTCTTT
cdr3_aa: CAWSDGGATEAFF

clone_size: .
j_call: TRBJ2-7
v_call: TRBV5-1
d_call: .
cdr3_nt: TGCGCCAGCAGCTTGGAATCCAGCGGGTGGTCCAGCGACGAGCAGTACTTC
cdr3_aa: CASSLESSGWSSDEQYF

clone_size: medium-sized
j_call: TRBJ1-2
v_call: TRBV6-2/TRBV6-3
d_call: .
cdr3_nt: TGTGCCAGCAGCTTCACAGGGTATGGCTACACCTTC
cdr3_aa: CASSFTGYGYTF

clone_size: many
j_call: TRBJ2-2
v_call: TRBV12-5
d_call: .
cdr3_nt: TGTGCTAGCCACTCCGACCTCGGGGAGCTGTTTTTT
cdr3_aa: CASHSDLGELFF

clone_size: many
j_call: TRBJ1-3
v_call: TRBV19
d_call: TRBD1
cdr3_nt: TGTGCCAGTTCCTCTGAGGGGGCGTTTGGAAACACCATATATTTT
cdr3_aa: CASSSEGAFGNTIYF

clone_size: many
j_call: TRBJ1-6
v_call: TRBV5-1
d_call: .
cdr3_nt: TGCGCCAGCAGCTTGGATCGGGATTTGAATTCACCCCTCCACTTT
cdr3_aa: CASSLDRDLNSPLHF

clone_size: many
j_call: TRBJ2-3
v_call: TRBV30
d_call: .
cdr3_nt: TGTGCCTGGAGCCCAGGGAGCACAGATACGCAGTATTTT
cdr3_aa: CAWSPGSTDTQYF

clone_size: many
j_call: TRBJ2-7
v_call: TRBV9
d_call: TRBD2
cdr3_nt: TGTGCCAGCAGCCCCCCGGGAGGGGCCTACGAGCAGTACTTC
cdr3_aa: CASSPPGGAYEQYF